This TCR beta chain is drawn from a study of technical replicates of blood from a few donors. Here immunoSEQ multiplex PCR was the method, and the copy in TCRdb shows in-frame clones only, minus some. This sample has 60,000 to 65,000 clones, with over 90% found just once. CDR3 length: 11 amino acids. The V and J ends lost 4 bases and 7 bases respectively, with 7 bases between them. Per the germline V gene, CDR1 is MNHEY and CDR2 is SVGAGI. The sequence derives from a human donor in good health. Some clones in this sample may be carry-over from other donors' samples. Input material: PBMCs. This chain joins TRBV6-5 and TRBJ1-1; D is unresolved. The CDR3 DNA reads TGTGCCAGCAGTTTGGGCAGTGAAGCTTTCTTT. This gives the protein CASSLGSEAFF.